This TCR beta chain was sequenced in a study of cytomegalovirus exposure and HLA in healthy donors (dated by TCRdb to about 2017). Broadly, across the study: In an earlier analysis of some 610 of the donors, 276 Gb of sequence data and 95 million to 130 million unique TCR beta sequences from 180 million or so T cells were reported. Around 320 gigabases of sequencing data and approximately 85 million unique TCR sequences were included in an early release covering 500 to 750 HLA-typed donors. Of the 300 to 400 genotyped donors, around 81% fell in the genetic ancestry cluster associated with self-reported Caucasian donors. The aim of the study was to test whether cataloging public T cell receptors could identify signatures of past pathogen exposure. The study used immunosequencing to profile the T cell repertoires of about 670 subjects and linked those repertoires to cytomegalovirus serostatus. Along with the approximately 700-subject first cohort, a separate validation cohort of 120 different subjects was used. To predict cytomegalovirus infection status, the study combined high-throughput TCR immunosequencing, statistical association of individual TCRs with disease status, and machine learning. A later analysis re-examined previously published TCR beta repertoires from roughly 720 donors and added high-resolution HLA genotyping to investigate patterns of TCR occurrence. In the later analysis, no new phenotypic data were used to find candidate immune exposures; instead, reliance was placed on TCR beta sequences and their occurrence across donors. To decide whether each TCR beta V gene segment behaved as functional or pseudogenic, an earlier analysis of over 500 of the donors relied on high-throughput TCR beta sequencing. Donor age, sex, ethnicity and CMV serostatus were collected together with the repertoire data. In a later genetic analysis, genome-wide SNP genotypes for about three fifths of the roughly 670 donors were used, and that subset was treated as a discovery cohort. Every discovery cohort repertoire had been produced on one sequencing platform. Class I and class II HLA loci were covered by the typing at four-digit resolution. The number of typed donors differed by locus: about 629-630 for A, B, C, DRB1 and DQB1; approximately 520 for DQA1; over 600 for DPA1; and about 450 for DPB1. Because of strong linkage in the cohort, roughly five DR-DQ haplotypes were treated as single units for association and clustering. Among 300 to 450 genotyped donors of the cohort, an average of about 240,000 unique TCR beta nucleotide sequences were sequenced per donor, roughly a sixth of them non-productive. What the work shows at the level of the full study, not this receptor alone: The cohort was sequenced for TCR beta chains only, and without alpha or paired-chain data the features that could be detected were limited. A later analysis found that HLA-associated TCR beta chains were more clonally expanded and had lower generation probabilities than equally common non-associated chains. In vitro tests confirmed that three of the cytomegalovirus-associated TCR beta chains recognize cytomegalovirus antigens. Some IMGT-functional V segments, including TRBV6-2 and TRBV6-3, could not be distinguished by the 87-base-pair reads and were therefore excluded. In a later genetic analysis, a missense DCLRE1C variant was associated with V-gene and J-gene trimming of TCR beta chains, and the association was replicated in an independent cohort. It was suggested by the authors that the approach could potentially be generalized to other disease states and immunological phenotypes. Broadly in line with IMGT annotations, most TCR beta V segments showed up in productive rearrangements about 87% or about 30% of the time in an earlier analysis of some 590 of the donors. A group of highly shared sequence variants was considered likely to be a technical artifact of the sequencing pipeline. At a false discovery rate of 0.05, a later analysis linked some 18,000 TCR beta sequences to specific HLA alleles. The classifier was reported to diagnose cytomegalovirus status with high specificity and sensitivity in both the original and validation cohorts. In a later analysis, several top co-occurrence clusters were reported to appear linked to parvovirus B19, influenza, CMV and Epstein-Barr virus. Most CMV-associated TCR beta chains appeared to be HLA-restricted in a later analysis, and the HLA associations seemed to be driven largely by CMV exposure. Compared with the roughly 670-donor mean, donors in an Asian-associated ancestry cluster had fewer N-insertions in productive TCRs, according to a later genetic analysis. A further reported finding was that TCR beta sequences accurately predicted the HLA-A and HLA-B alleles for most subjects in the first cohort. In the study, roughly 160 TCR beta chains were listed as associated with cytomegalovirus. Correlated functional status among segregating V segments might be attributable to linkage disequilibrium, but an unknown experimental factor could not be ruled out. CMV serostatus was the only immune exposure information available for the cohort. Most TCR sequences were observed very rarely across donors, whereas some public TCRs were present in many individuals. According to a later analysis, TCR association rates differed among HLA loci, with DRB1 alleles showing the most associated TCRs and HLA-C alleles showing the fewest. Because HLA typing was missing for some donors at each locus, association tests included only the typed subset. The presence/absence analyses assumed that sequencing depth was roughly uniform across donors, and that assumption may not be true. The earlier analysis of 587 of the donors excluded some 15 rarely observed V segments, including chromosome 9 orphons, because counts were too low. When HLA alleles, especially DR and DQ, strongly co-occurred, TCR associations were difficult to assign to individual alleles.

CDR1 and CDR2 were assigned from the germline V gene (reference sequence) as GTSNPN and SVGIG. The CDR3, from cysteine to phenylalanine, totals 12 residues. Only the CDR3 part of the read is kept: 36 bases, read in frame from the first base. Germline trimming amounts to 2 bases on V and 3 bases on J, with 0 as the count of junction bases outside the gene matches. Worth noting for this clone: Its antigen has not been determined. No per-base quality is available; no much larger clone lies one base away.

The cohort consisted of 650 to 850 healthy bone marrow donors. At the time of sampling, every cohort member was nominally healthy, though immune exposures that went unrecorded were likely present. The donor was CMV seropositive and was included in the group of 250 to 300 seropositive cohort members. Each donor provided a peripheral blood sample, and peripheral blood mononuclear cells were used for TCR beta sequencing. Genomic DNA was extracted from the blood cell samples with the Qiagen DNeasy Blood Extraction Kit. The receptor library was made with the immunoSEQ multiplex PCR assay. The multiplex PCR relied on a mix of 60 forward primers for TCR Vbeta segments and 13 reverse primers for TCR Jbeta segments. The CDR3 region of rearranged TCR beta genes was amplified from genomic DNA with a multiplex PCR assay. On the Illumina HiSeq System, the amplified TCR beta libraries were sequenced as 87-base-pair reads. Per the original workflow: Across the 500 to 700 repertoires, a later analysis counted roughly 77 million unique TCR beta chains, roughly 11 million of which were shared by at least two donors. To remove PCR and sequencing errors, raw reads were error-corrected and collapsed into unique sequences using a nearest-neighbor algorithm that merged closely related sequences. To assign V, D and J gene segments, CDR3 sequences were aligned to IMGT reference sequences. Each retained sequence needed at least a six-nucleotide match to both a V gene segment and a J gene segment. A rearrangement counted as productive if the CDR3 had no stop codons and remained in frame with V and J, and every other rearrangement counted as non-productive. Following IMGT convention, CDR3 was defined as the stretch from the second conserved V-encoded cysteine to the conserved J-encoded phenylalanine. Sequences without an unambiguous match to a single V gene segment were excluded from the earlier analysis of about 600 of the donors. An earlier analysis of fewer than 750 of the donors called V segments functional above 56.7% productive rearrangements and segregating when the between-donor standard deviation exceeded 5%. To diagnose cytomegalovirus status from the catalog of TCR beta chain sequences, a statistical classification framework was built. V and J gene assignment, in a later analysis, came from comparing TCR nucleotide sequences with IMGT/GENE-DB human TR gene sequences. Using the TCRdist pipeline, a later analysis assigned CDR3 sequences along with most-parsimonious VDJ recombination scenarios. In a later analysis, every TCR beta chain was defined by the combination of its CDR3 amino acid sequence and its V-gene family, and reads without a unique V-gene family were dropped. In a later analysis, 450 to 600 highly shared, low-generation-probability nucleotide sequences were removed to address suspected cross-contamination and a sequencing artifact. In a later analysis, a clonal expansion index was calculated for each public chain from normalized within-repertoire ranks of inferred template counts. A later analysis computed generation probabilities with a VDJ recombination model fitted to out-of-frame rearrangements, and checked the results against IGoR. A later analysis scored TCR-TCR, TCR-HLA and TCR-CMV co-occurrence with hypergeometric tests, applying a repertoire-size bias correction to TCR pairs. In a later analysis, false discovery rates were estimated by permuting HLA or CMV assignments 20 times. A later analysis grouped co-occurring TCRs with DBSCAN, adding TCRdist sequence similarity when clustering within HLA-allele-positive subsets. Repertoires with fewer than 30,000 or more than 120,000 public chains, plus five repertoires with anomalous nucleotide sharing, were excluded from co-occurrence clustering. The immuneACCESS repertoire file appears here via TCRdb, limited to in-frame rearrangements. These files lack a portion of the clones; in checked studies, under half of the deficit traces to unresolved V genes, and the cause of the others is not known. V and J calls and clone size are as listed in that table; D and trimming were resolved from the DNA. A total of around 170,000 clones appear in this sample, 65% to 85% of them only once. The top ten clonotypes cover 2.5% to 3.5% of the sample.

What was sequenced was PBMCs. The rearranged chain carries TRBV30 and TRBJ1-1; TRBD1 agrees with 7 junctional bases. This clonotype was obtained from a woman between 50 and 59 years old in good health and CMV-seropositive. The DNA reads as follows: TGTGCCTGGAGTCAGGGGGACACTGAAGCTTTCTTT. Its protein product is CAWSQGDTEAFF.